The 22 T cell receptor beta chains in this list originate from one sample, sequenced in a study of beta chain features in type 1 diabetes. All of the isolated RNA was reverse transcribed, so expressed TCRB transcripts were sequenced. The data were produced by immunoSEQ multiplex PCR, yet TCRdb's version contains in-frame clones alone and is incomplete. The data show about 320,000 clones, 14% seen once. The sample taken for sequencing was central memory CD4+ T cells from blood. The receptors were sampled from a young man in good health.

This clone was counted only a few times. The V gene is TRBV19, the J gene TRBJ2-1; D possibly uses TRBD1 or TRBD2 (6 bases each). The CDR3 is made up of 13 amino acids. The germline CDR1 and CDR2 sequences are LNHDA and SQIVND (reference sequence). The V end lost 7 bases, the J end lost 6 bases, and 13 bases lay between the germline ends. CDR3 sequence: CASKGGVLNEQFF. CDR3 nucleotides: TGTGCCAGTAAGGGGGGAGTCCTCAATGAGCAGTTCTTC.

The gene calls are TRBV25-1 and TRBJ1-1; D not resolved. V was clipped by 2 bases and J by 3 bases, with 10 bases between them. This CDR3 contains 14 residues. CDR1 is MGHDK and CDR2 is SYGVNS in the germline V gene. This CDR3 reads CASSEGRRDTEAFF. The CDR3 region has the DNA TGTGCCAGCAGTGAAGGAAGGAGGGACACTGAAGCTTTCTTT.

This clone was seen a handful of times. CDR3 nucleotide sequence: TGCGCCAGCAGTGACTACCGGTTCCGGGACAGGGGATACCAAGAGACCCAGTACTTC. Its protein is CASSDYRFRDRGYQETQYF. J is TRBJ2-5 and V is TRBV23-1, with 10 bases identical to TRBD1. TRBV23-1 is given ORF status, its function remaining uncertain. The CDR3 consists of 19 residues. After removal of 5 bases from V and 0 bases from J, the junction contained 15 bases not matched to a gene.

This clone was observed many times. The chain joins TRBV7-9 to TRBJ2-3; either TRBD1 or TRBD2 may fit D (5 bases each). Germline loops: CDR1 SEHNR, CDR2 FQNEAQ (reference sequence). Trimming left V 3 bases short and J 5 bases short, with 24 bases between. This CDR3 comprises 18 residues. Here the CDR3 reads CASSFPPGAREVGDTQYF. CDR3 DNA sequence: TGTGCCAGCAGCTTTCCCCCCGGGGCACGCGAGGTCGGAGATACGCAGTATTTT.

There are a few counts of this clone. This sample also contains other DNA sequences that code for the same CDR3. This chain links TRBV29-1 with TRBJ2-7; 8 bases line up with TRBD2. In germline, CDR1 is SQVTM, CDR2 ANQGSEA. The J segment lost 1 base and the V segment lost 6 bases, leaving 8 bases of the junction unmatched. The CDR3 consists of 14 residues. For the CDR3, the DNA is TGCAGCGTGGGTTCCGGGGGGGGATCCTACGAGCAGTACTTC. Translation: CSVGSGGGSYEQYF.

As to this clone: Other DNA sequences within the sample encode an identical CDR3. This chain joins TRBV9 and TRBJ2-3; TRBD2 agrees at 12 bases. Germline values: CDR1 SGDLS, CDR2 YYNGEE. Losses at the gene ends were 4 bases for V and 1 base for J; bases not matched to a gene: 7. The CDR3 contains 17 residues. This CDR3 is CASSPRLAGAGTDTQYF. CDR3 sequence (DNA): TGTGCCAGCAGCCCAAGACTAGCGGGAGCCGGCACAGATACGCAGTATTTT.

The rearrangement links TRBV7-6 to TRBJ1-3, with 11 bases identical to TRBD1. The CDR3 has 17 residues. Per the germline V gene, CDR1 is SGHVS and CDR2 is FNYEAQ. With 4 bases clipped from V and 0 bases from J, the junction kept 5 bases outside the gene matches. Here the CDR3 reads CASSSGQGAYSGNTIYF. CDR3 DNA: TGTGCCAGCAGCTCCGGACAGGGGGCCTACTCTGGAAACACCATATATTTT.

This clone was seen more than once but under ten times. This chain links TRBV18 with TRBJ1-5; 8 bases are a match to TRBD1. CDR1 KGHSH and CDR2 LQKENI come from the germline V gene. The CDR3 length is 15 residues. V was pared by 3 bases and J by 7 bases, with 8 bases of the junction left unmatched. Written as DNA, the CDR3 is TGTGCCAGCTCACCCGAATACAGGGGGGGCCAGCCCCAGCATTTT. It is translated as CASSPEYRGGQPQHF.

V usage is TRBV18 and J usage is TRBJ2-1; weak D call: TRBD1 (6 bases). Looked up from germline, CDR1 is KGHSH and CDR2 is LQKENI. V lost 3 bases to trimming and J lost 4 bases, with 10 bases between them. The CDR3 runs to 14 residues. CDR3 loop: CASSPWGQYNEQFF. Written as DNA, the CDR3 is TGTGCCAGCTCACCCTGGGGGCAGTACAATGAGCAGTTCTTC.

This clone was seen a handful of times. This sequence joins TRBV5-6 and TRBJ1-1; 10 nucleotides match TRBD1. The CDR3 is 16 amino acids. The germline V gene has CDR1 SGHDT and CDR2 YYEEEE. V lost 4 bases and J lost 0; bases outside the gene matches: 6. Written as DNA, the CDR3 is TGTGCCAGCAGCCCCGGGACAGGGGACATGAACACTGAAGCTTTCTTT. It specifies CASSPGTGDMNTEAFF.

The chain combines TRBV6-5 with TRBJ1-2; D remains unclear. The CDR3 is 14 residues long. Germline V gene data show CDR1 as MNHEY and CDR2 as SVGAGI. V was clipped by 5 bases and J by 2 bases, with 12 bases between them. DNA of the CDR3: TGTGCCAGCAGTGAATTCGACGGCAACTATGGCTACACCTTC. Amino acids: CASSEFDGNYGYTF.

This clone was picked up a small number of times. The V gene is TRBV7-6, the J gene TRBJ2-3; 8 nucleotides match TRBD2. Trimming removed 5 bases from V and 6 bases from J; junction bases left unmatched: 16. Germline V CDR1 and CDR2: SGHVS, FNYEAQ. The CDR3 is made up of 17 amino acids. CDR3 in amino acids: CASSRFEGAGAKDTQYF. CDR3 nucleotides: TGTGCCAGCAGCCGGTTTGAAGGAGCGGGGGCGAAGGATACGCAGTATTTT. The variable domain in full, with the rest retrieved from reference TRBV7-6 and TRBJ2-3, is GAGVSQSPRYKVTKRGQDVALRCDPISGHVSLYWYRQALGQGPEFLTYFNYEAQQDKSGLPNDRFSAERPEGSISTLTIQRTEQRDSAMYRCASSRFEGAGAKDTQYFGPGTRLTVL.

The chain is built from TRBV10-3 and TRBJ2-7; TRBD1 or TRBD2 may be the D gene (6 bases each). The CDR3 is 13 residues long. Between the trimmed V and J ends, which lost 7 bases and 5 bases, there was a span of 15 bases. Germline V gene sequence: CDR1 ENHRY, CDR2 SYGVKD. The CDR3 DNA sequence: TGTGCCATCAAAGGGGGGATTGAGAACGAGCAGTACTTC. This sequence encodes CAIKGGIENEQYF.

As concerns this clone: The sample contains more than one DNA sequence encoding this CDR3. The rearrangement joins TRBV15 to TRBJ2-5; the D is unclear. The CDR3 is 12 residues long. The germline V gene encodes CDR1 LNHNV and CDR2 YYDKDF (reference sequence). The V end was cut by 1 base, the J end by 4 bases, with 4 bases between. DNA of the CDR3: TGTGCCACCAGCAGAGGGTTAGAGACCCAGTACTTC. Its translation is CATSRGLETQYF.

This chain uses TRBV2 with TRBJ1-1; D possibly corresponds to TRBD1 (5 bases). The germline V gene has CDR1 SNHLY and CDR2 FYNNEI. The CDR3 has 13 amino acids. Trimming removed 9 bases from V and 0 bases from J, with 11 bases in between. CDR3 coding DNA: TGTGCCAGAACGTGGGGGATGAACACTGAAGCTTTCTTT. Protein product: CARTWGMNTEAFF.

The chain links TRBV9 to TRBJ1-1, with 7 nucleotides matching TRBD1. The germline CDR1 and CDR2 sequences are SGDLS and YYNGEE. V lost 0 bases and J lost 8; bases outside the gene matches: 7. The CDR3 runs 14 residues. For the CDR3, the DNA is TGTGCCAGCAGCGTAGGAGGGGGGACAGCAGAAGCTTTCTTT. This translates into CASSVGGGTAEAFF. Filled out from reference TRBV9 and TRBJ1-1, the complete variable domain reads DSGVTQTPKHLITATGQRVTLRCSPRSGDLSVYWYQQSLDQGLQFLIQYYNGEERAKGNILERFSAQQFPDLHSELNLSSLELGDSALYFCASSVGGGTAEAFFGQGTRLTVV.

The chain carries TRBV5-1 and TRBJ1-1; D perhaps matches TRBD1 (5 bases). Trimming took off 0 bases at V and 0 bases at J, with 9 bases between the two ends. Per the germline V gene, CDR1 is SGHRS and CDR2 is YFSETQ. This CDR3 is built from 15 residues. CDR3 sequence: CASSLETGMNTEAFF. DNA of the CDR3: TGCGCCAGCAGCTTGGAAACAGGCATGAACACTGAAGCTTTCTTT. Drawing the rest from reference TRBV5-1 and TRBJ1-1, the complete variable domain is KAGVTQTPRYLIKTRGQQVTLSCSPISGHRSVSWYQQTPGQGLQFLFEYFSETQRNKGNFPGRFSGRQFSNSRSEMNVSTLELGDSALYLCASSLETGMNTEAFFGQGTRLTVV.

The chain has TRBV21-1 and TRBJ2-1; whether TRBD2, the table's D call, matches the DNA was not checked. TRBV21-1 is a recognized pseudogene. The CDR3 contains 15 residues. The CDR3 spells CASSGTSGVYNEQFF. DNA of the CDR3: TGTGCCAGCAGCGGGACTAGCGGGGTATACAATGAGCAGTTCTTC.

This clone was found a few times. The CDR3: CASSLPGGELFF. CDR3 DNA: TGTGCCAGCAGCTTACCGGGCGGGGAGCTGTTTTTT. V is TRBV7-8 and J is TRBJ2-2; unclear D gene. V was cut by 2 bases and J by 7 bases, with 5 bases left in between. The germline gives CDR1 SGHVS, CDR2 FQNEAQ. This CDR3 region has 12 residues.

This clone was counted between two and nine times. V usage is TRBV11-2 and J usage is TRBJ1-2; 7 positions match TRBD1. The V segment lost 0 bases and the J segment 6 bases; nucleotides outside the gene matches: 4. The CDR3 is 14 amino acids. The germline gives CDR1 SGHAT, CDR2 FQNNGV. The CDR3 here is CASSLDPRGNGYTF. For the CDR3, the DNA is TGTGCCAGCAGCTTAGATCCCAGGGGGAATGGCTACACCTTC.

The V and J genes are TRBV28 and TRBJ1-5; the D is unclear. The CDR3 contains 13 residues. CDR1 and CDR2 from the germline V gene are MDHEN and SYDVKM. V lost 2 bases and J lost 2, with 4 bases in between. Written as DNA, the CDR3 is TGTGCCAGCAGTTTACAGGGCAATCAGCCCCAGCATTTT. Encoded protein: CASSLQGNQPQHF.

This clone came up a few times. V is TRBV5-4 and J is TRBJ2-3; 9 bases fit TRBD2. The germline V gene encodes CDR1 SGHNT and CDR2 YYREEE (reference sequence). Trimming cost V 4 bases and J 4 bases; bases outside gene matches: 7. The CDR3 covers 15 residues. The CDR3 region has the DNA TGTGCCAGCAGCACGGGACTAGCCAACGCAGATACGCAGTATTTT. This gives the protein CASSTGLANADTQYF.